This TCR beta chain was identified in a study of blood T cell repertoires in COVID-19 (dated by TCRdb to the early 2020s). Regarding the study in general: Samples from collaborators originated in the United States, Italy and Spain and spanned both the acute and convalescent phases of COVID-19. The prospective study material was composed of cDNA or gDNA derived from T cells, B-cell-depleted T cells, or PBMCs. Deeply sampled blood TCRbeta repertoires from subjects exposed to, actively infected with, or recovered from COVID-19 were included in the dataset. The repertoires were released in a freely available public database meant as a resource for research on the immune response to SARS-CoV-2. Samples came from the ongoing ImmuneRACE study (first 160 participants) plus 1,254 subjects from 6 global collaborators. The sample metadata nearly always contained a de-identified subject ID, COVID-19 status, age in years and sex. Where available, HLA class I and class II types were taken from metadata supplied by the sample provider and were not determined by assay-based typing.

The collaborating institutions used their own protocols to collect whole blood in K2EDTA tubes. For TCRbeta analysis, collaborators shipped samples in one of three forms: frozen whole blood, isolated PBMCs, or DNA extracted from either of those sample types. TCRbeta CDR3 regions were amplified from genomic DNA by means of the immunoSEQ Assay, a bias-controlled multiplex PCR. In the original analysis: Within the assay, amplification of reference gene primers was used to estimate how many nucleated cells each sample contained. To quantify the absolute abundance of each unique TCRbeta CDR3 rearrangement, sequence reads were collapsed and filtered. Productive Simpson clonality was computed per sample as the square root of Simpson's diversity index over productive rearrangements. TCRdb carries this immuneACCESS record with in-frame sequences only. Its versions omit some clonotypes, under half of them owing to an unresolved V gene in the studies checked, with the rest unexplained. D and trimming come from the DNA, and the V and J calls and clone size come from that table. The sample table shows about 9,000 clones, and approximately 84% are seen once. The leading ten clones occupy under 20% of the sample.

The research as a whole found: The amount of clinical and demographic metadata varied by source and participant and was provided uncurated.

As for this clone: This receptor's antigen is unknown. Per-base qualities were not stored, and no clone one base away is much larger.

The CDR3 spans 15 residues, from the cysteine through the phenylalanine. Only the CDR3 region is kept as DNA, spanning 45 bases read in frame from base 1. V loses 4 bases, J loses 5 bases, and the germline ends lie 18 bases apart. From a lookup of the germline V gene, CDR1 and CDR2 are SGHRS and YFSETQ. The chain is assembled from TRBV5-1 and TRBJ1-1; perhaps TRBD1 is the D gene, with 6 bases matching. This clonotype was obtained from a human donor with active COVID-19. The donor label of this sample is uncertain. The specimen sequenced was peripheral blood. The CDR3 reads as follows: CASSARPDSYTEAFF. The DNA reads as follows: TGCGCCAGCAGCGCGCGACCGGACAGCTATACTGAAGCTTTCTTT. Full variable domain (CDR3 extended with the reference TRBV5-1 and TRBJ1-1 proteins): KAGVTQTPRYLIKTRGQQVTLSCSPISGHRSVSWYQQTPGQGLQFLFEYFSETQRNKGNFPGRFSGRQFSNSRSEMNVSTLELGDSALYLCASSARPDSYTEAFFGQGTRLTVV.